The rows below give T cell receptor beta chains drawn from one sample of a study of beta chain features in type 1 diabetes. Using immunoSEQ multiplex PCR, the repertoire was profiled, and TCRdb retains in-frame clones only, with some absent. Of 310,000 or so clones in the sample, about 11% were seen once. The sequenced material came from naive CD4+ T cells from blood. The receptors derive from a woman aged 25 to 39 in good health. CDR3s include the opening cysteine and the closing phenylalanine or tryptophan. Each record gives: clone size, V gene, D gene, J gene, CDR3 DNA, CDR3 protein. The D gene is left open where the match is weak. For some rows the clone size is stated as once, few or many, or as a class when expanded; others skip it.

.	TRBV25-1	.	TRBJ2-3	TGTGCCAGCAGTGAATCGGGGACTGGGGGGGATACGCAGTATTTT	CASSESGTGGDTQYF
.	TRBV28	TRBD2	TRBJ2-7	TGTGCCATCAAACCAGGGACTAGCGGTTCCTACGAGCAGTACTTC	CAIKPGTSGSYEQYF
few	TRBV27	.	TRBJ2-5	TGTGCCAGCAGTACTTTGGGGCGGCAAGAGACCCAGTACTTC	CASSTLGRQETQYF
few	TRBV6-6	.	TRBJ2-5	TGTGCCAGCAGTTACCCAGCGGGCAGGGAGACCCAGTACTTC	CASSYPAGRETQYF
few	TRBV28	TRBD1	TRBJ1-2	TGTGCCAGCAGTACCAGGGACAGGGCAAAGTATGGCTACACCTTC	CASSTRDRAKYGYTF
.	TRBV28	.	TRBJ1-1	TGTGCCAGCAGTCAAGAACAGGGTGCTTTCTTT	CASSQEQGAFF
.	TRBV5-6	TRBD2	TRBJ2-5	TGTGCCAGCAGCTTGGTGCGGGGGGGCGGGGAGACCCAGTACTTC	CASSLVRGGGETQYF
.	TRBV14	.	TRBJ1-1	TGTGCCAGCAGCCAAGATTACGGTAACACTGAAGCTTTCTTT	CASSQDYGNTEAFF
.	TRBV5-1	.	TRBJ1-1	TGCGCCAGCAGCCCCCTGGGGGGGCGGGACACTGAAGCTTTCTTT	CASSPLGGRDTEAFF
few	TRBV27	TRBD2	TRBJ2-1	TGTGCCAGCAGACCGGGACTAGCTCACAATGAGCAGTTCTTC	CASRPGLAHNEQFF
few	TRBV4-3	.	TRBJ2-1	TGCGCCAGCAGCCAAGATCGCCGGGTACTCTACAATGAGCAGTTCTTC	CASSQDRRVLYNEQFF
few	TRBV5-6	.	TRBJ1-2	TGTGCCAGCAGCTTGGGGGGCGAGGGCTACACCTTC	CASSLGGEGYTF
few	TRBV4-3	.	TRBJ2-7	TGCGCCAGCAGCCAAGATCAAATGGCGGTCTCTAACTACGAGCAGTACTTC	CASSQDQMAVSNYEQYF
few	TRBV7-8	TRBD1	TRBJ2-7	TGTGCCAGCAGCCTATCCGGGACAGGTTCCTACGAGCAGTACTTC	CASSLSGTGSYEQYF
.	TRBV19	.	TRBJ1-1	TGTGCCAGTAGTATCCGGGCCAGGGGAGAGAACACTGAAGCTTTCTTT	CASSIRARGENTEAFF
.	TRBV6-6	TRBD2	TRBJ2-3	TGTGCCAGCAGCCTCGGTTTAGCGGGATTTTCAGATACGCAGTATTTT	CASSLGLAGFSDTQYF